This T cell receptor beta chain was recorded in a study of cytomegalovirus exposure and HLA in healthy donors. Findings of the study overall: Analyzed later, most CMV-associated TCR beta chains appeared HLA-restricted.

This CDR3 is 14 amino acids long. Germline V lookup: CDR1 MNHEY, CDR2 SMNVEV (reference sequence). The V and J ends lost 6 bases and 1 base respectively, with 12 bases between them. A word on this clone: No antigen is known for it.

A multiplex PCR was run with 60 Vbeta primers and 13 Jbeta primers. TCRdb's copy holds only in-frame clones and misses some; the assay was immunoSEQ multiplex PCR. The sample holds 150,000 to 200,000 clones, 65% to 90% seen once. The clonotype comes from a man aged 50 to 59 in good health and CMV-seropositive. Sequenced sample: PBMCs. This chain connects TRBV27 to TRBJ1-2; no firm D call. This chain's CDR3 is CASRPGSGNYGYTF. In DNA, the CDR3 is TGTGCCAGCAGGCCGGGTAGCGGTAACTATGGCTACACCTTC.